This TCR beta chain was documented in a study of blood T cell repertoires in COVID-19. The J segment lost 7 bases and the V segment lost 5 bases, leaving 8 bases of the junction unmatched. This CDR3 has 15 residues. Germline CDR1 MDHEN, CDR2 SYDVKM. The repertoire was sequenced with immunoSEQ multiplex PCR; TCRdb's copy has only in-frame clones and lacks some. The table lists over 250,000 clones, less than 90% of them singletons. Sequencing was done on a sample of peripheral blood. The clonotype originates from a woman aged 70 to 79 with COVID-19, enrolled during active disease. This chain links TRBV28 with TRBJ2-3, with 11 nucleotides matching TRBD2. CDR3 region: CASSPLAGGTHTQYF. CDR3 nucleotide sequence: TGTGCCAGCAGTCCCCTAGCGGGGGGAACCCATACGCAGTATTTT.